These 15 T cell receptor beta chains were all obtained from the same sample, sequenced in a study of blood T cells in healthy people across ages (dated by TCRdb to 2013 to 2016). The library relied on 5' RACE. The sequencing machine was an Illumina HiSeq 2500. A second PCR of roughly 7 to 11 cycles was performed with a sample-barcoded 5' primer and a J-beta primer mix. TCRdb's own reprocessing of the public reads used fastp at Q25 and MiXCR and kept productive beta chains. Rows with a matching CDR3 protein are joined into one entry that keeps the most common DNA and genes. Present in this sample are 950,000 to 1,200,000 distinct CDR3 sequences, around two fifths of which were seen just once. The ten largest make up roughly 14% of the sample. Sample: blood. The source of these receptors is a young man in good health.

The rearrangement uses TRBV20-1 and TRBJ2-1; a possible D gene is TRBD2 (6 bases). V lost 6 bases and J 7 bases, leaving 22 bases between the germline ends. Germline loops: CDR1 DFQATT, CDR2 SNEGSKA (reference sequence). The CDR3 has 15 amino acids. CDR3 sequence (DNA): TGCAGTGCACCTAACCTTTTGGGGGGTTGGAATGAGCAGTTCTTC. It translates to CSAPNLLGGWNEQFF.

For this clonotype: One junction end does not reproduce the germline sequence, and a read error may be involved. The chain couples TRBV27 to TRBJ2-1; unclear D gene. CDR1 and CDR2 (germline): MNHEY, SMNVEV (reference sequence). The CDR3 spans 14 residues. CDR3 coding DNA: TGTGCCAGCAGCCCGGGTGTACGCACGAATGTGCAGTTCTTC. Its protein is CASSPGVRTNVQFF.

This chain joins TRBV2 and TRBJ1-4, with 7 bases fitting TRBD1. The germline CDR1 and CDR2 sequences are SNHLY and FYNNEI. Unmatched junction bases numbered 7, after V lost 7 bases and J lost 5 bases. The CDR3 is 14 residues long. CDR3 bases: TGTGCCAGCACCACAGGGGCCCAGAATGAAAAACTGTTTTTT. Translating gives CASTTGAQNEKLFF.

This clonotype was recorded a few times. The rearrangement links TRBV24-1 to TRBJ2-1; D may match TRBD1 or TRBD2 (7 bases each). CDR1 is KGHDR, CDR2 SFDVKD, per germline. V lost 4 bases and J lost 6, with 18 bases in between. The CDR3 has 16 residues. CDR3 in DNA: TGTGCCACCAGTGACTTCGGGCAGGGGGGGGGCAATGAGCAGTTCTTC. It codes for CATSDFGQGGGNEQFF.

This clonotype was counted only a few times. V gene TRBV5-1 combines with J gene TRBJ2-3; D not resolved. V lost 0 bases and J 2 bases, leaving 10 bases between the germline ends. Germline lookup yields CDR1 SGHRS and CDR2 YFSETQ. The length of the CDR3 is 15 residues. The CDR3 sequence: CASSLEAPNTDTQYF. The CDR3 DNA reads TGCGCCAGCAGCTTGGAAGCGCCAAACACAGATACGCAGTATTTT. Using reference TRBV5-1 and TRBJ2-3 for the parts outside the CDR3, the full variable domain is KAGVTQTPRYLIKTRGQQVTLSCSPISGHRSVSWYQQTPGQGLQFLFEYFSETQRNKGNFPGRFSGRQFSNSRSEMNVSTLELGDSALYLCASSLEAPNTDTQYFGPGTRLTVL.

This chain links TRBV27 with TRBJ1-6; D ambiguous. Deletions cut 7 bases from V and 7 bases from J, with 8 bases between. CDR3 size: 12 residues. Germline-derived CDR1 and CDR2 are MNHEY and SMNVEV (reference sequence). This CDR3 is CASTEGNSPLHF. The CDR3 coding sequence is TGTGCCAGCACCGAAGGGAATTCACCCCTCCACTTT.

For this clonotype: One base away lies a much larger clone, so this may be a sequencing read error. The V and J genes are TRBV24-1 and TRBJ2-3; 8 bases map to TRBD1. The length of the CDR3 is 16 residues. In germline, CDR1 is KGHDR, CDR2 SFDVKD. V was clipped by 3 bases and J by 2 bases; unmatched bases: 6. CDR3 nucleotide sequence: TGTGCCACCAGTGATCCGACAGGGGTAGTCACAGATACGCAGTATTTT. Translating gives CATSDPTGVVTDTQYF.

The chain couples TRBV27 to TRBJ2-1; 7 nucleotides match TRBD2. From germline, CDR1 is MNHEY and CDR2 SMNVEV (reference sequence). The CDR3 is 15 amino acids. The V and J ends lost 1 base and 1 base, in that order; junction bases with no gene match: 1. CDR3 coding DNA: TGTGCCAGCAGTTTATACGGGGGGTCCTACAATGAGCAGTTCTTC. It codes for CASSLYGGSYNEQFF.

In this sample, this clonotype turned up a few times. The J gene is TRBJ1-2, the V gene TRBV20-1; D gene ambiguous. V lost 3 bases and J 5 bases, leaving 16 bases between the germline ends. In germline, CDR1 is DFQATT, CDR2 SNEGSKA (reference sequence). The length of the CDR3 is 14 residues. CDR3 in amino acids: CSASDPPGGYGYTF. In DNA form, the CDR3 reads TGCAGTGCTAGTGACCCTCCGGGTGGTTATGGCTACACCTTC.

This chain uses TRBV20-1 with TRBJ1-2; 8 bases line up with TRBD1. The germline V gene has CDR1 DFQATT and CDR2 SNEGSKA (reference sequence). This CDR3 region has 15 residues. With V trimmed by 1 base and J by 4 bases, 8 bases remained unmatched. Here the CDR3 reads CSARATNRGVYGYTF. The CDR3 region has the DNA TGCAGTGCTAGAGCGACAAACAGGGGGGTCTATGGCTACACCTTC.

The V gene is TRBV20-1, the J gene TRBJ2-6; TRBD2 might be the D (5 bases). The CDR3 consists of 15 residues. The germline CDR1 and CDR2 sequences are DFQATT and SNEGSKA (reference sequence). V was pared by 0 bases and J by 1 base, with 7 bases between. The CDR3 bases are TGCAGTGCTAGAGAACCGGGGTCTGGGGCCAACGTCCTGACTTTC. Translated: CSAREPGSGANVLTF.

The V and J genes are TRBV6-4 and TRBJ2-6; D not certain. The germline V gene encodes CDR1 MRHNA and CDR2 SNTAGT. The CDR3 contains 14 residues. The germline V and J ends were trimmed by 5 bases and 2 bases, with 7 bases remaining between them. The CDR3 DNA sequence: TGTGCCAGCAGTAACAAGCCTGGGGCCAACGTCCTGACTTTC. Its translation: CASSNKPGANVLTF.

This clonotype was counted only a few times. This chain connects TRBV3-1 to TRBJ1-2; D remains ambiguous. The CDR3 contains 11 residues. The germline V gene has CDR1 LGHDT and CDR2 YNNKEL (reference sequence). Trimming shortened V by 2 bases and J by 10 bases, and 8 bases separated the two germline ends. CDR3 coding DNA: TGTGCCAGCAGCCAATCTCGTTCCTACACCTTC. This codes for CASSQSRSYTF.

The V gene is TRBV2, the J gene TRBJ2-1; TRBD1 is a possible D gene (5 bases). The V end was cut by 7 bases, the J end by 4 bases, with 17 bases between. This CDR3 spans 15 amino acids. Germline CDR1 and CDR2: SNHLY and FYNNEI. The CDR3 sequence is CASTEDKATYNEQFF. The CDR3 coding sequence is TGTGCCAGCACCGAGGACAAGGCAACGTACAATGAGCAGTTCTTC. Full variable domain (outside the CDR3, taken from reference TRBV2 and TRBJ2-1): EPEVTQTPSHQVTQMGQEVILRCVPISNHLYFYWYRQILGQKVEFLVSFYNNEISEKSEIFDDQFSVERPDGSNFTLKIRSTKLEDSAMYFCASTEDKATYNEQFFGPGTRLTVL.

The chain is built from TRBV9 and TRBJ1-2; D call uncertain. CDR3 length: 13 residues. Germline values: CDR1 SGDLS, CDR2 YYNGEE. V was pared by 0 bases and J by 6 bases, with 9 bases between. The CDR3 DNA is TGTGCCAGCAGCGTAGGCTTCGGGGATGGCTACACCTTC. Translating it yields CASSVGFGDGYTF.